This note documents a single T cell receptor (beta chain) sequence. Its target is not known. This may arise from a read error, as a much more abundant clone is one base away. The entry originates in a study of T-cell reconstitution after alpha-beta-depleted transplantation in children. For TCRbeta, the library was prepared with unique molecular identifiers. TCRdb re-analysed the PCR reads in MiXCR, keeping a single row per CDR3 protein. The sample has approximately 800,000 distinct CDR3 sequences, around 17% seen once. The study's findings and limits: After transplant, high TCRbeta diversity at day 60 in some patients arose from surviving recipient T cells and thymic progenitors. Roughly two months post-transplant, alpha-beta T cells reportedly originated from several hundred graft clones that had expanded. Newly made T cells mostly supplied T-cell counts and diversity one year after transplant.

The germline V gene has CDR1 SGHVS and CDR2 FQNEAQ. The CDR3 has 20 amino acids. Sequenced material: PBMCs, mostly from graft donor cells, taken 360 days after TCRalphabeta/CD19-depleted stem cell transplant. The chain employs TRBV7-8 and TRBJ2-3, with D unresolved. Near its end, the DNA agrees better with TRBJ1-5, so the J call may be wrong. This clonotype was sampled from a male patient aged 5 to 17 who had a stem cell transplant for acute lymphoblastic leukemia, so the T cells may come from the graft donor. In DNA form, the CDR3 reads TGTGCCAGCAGCGCCCCGACTAGCGGGAGTAATCAGGTCCGCACAGATACGCAGCATTTT. This translates into CASSAPTSGSNQVRTDTQHF.